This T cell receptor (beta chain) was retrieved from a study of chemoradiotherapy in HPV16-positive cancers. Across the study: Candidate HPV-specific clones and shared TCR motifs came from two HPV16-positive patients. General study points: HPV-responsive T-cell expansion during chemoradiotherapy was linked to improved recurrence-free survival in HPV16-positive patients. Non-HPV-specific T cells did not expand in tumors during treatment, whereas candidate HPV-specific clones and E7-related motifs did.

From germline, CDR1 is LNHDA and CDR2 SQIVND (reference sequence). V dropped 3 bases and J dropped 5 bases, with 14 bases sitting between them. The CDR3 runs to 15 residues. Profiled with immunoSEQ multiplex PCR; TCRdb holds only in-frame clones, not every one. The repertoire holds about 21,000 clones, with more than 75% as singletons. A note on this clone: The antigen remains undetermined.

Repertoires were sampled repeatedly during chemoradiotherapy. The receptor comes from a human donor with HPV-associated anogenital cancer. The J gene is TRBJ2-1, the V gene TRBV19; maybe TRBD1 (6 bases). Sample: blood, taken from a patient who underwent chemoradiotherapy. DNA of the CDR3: TGTGCCAGTAGTATCGGGGCAGGGGCGAACAATGAGCAGTTCTTC. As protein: CASSIGAGANNEQFF.